Shown below are 11 T cell receptor beta chains from a single sample sequenced in a study of vaccination effects on CD4 cells after COVID-19. Libraries were prepared by immunoSEQ multiplex PCR; TCRdb keeps only in-frame clonotypes and omits some of them. The sample holds more than 60,000 clones, 70% to 85% seen once. Which antigens these TCRs recognize remains unknown. Following culture for about 11 days, CD4+ T cells were isolated. Each participant was administered two doses of either the BNT162b2 or the mRNA-1273 vaccine. The sequencing used CD4+ T cells from PBMCs cultured without peptide, collected after COVID-19 vaccination. These receptors came from a human donor who received a COVID-19 vaccine.

The CDR3 spells CASSFNNSPLHF. CDR3 DNA sequence: TGTGCCAGCAGTTTTAACAATTCACCCCTCCACTTT. The chain couples TRBV12-3 or TRBV12-4 to TRBJ1-6; D not resolved. This CDR3 comprises 12 residues. V was trimmed by 3 bases and J by 7 bases, leaving 4 bases between them.

The chain is built from TRBV10-3 and TRBJ2-4, with a weak D call TRBD1 (6 bases). Between the trimmed V and J ends, which lost 6 bases and 4 bases, there was a span of 16 bases. The CDR3 has 15 residues. Germline V CDR1 and CDR2: ENHRY, SYGVKD. CDR3 nucleotide sequence: TGTGCCATCAGCCCTCGGACAGACAAGAAAAACATTCAGTACTTC. As protein: CAISPRTDKKNIQYF.

DNA for the CDR3: TGTGCCACCAGCAGAGGCGGACAGGGAGGCTATGGCTACACCTTC. Translation: CATSRGGQGGYGYTF. This chain uses TRBV15 with TRBJ1-2; 8 bases match TRBD1. CDR1 is LNHNV and CDR2 is YYDKDF in the germline V gene (reference sequence). This CDR3 comprises 15 residues. V gave up 1 base and J gave up 4 bases; unmatched junction bases: 5.

J is TRBJ2-6 and V is TRBV6-5; tentatively, D is TRBD2 (5 bases). V dropped 7 bases and J dropped 4 bases, with 14 bases sitting between them. The CDR3 extends over 15 amino acids. Germline V CDR1 and CDR2: MNHEY, SVGAGI. CDR3 in amino acids: CASKKRYSGANVLTF. CDR3 sequence (DNA): TGTGCCAGCAAAAAGCGGTATTCCGGGGCCAACGTCCTGACTTTC.

This chain joins TRBV6-5 and TRBJ1-2; maybe TRBD1 (5 bases). Trimming cost V 8 bases and J 4 bases, with 14 bases left between them. This CDR3 is 13 amino acids long. Germline values: CDR1 MNHEY, CDR2 SVGAGI. CDR3 residues: CASVRPGSYGYTF. The CDR3 bases are TGTGCCAGCGTAAGACCAGGGAGCTATGGCTACACCTTC.

The chain is built from TRBV9 and TRBJ2-1, with 8 bases matching TRBD2. Germline V gene lookup returns CDR1 SGDLS and CDR2 YYNGEE. The CDR3 covers 15 residues. Trimming cost V 4 bases and J 1 base; bases outside gene matches: 4. The CDR3 DNA sequence: TGTGCCAGCAGCCAGAGCGGGGGTTCCTACAATGAGCAGTTCTTC. Amino acids: CASSQSGGSYNEQFF. Complete variable domain (other parts from reference TRBV9 and TRBJ2-1): DSGVTQTPKHLITATGQRVTLRCSPRSGDLSVYWYQQSLDQGLQFLIQYYNGEERAKGNILERFSAQQFPDLHSELNLSSLELGDSALYFCASSQSGGSYNEQFFGPGTRLTVL.

V usage is TRBV5-4 and J usage is TRBJ1-1; TRBD1 aligns across 7 bases. Germline CDR1 SGHNT, CDR2 YYREEE (reference sequence). The CDR3 is 15 amino acids. J was trimmed by 3 bases and V by 5 bases; bases with no gene match: 10. The CDR3 region has the DNA TGTGCCAGCAGACCAAACAGGGGCCGGGACACTGAAGCTTTCTTT. This sequence encodes CASRPNRGRDTEAFF.

This chain links TRBV7-9 with TRBJ1-2; TRBD1 matches at 7 bases. Germline values: CDR1 SEHNR, CDR2 FQNEAQ (reference sequence). The CDR3 consists of 13 residues. J gave up 6 bases and V 5 bases, and 6 bases lay outside the gene matches. The CDR3: CASSRQGLHGYTF. CDR3 sequence (DNA): TGTGCCAGCAGCCGACAGGGTCTGCATGGCTACACCTTC.

This sequence joins TRBV18 and TRBJ2-1; D is undetermined. Trimming shortened V by 6 bases and J by 5 bases, and 5 bases separated the two germline ends. The CDR3 consists of 11 residues. The V gene's germline CDR1 is KGHSH and CDR2 LQKENI. The CDR3 sequence is CASSADNEQFF. CDR3 DNA: TGTGCCAGCTCGGCAGACAATGAGCAGTTCTTC.

V is TRBV20-1 and J is TRBJ2-3, with D possibly being TRBD2 (6 bases). The CDR3 totals 13 residues. The ends were cut back, 3 bases at V and 1 base at J, with 8 bases in the middle. CDR1 and CDR2 from the germline V gene are DFQATT and SNEGSKA (reference sequence). CDR3 nucleotide sequence: TGCAGTGCTAGTCCGGGGGGCACAGATACGCAGTATTTT. Translating it yields CSASPGGTDTQYF.

The CDR3 region has the DNA TGTGCCCTCAGACGGTCGAACACCGGGGAGCTGTTTTTT. It translates to CALRRSNTGELFF. V and J are TRBV12-3 or TRBV12-4 and TRBJ2-2; D is undetermined. Trimming shortened V by 11 bases and J by 0 bases, and 10 bases separated the two germline ends. This CDR3 has 13 amino acids.